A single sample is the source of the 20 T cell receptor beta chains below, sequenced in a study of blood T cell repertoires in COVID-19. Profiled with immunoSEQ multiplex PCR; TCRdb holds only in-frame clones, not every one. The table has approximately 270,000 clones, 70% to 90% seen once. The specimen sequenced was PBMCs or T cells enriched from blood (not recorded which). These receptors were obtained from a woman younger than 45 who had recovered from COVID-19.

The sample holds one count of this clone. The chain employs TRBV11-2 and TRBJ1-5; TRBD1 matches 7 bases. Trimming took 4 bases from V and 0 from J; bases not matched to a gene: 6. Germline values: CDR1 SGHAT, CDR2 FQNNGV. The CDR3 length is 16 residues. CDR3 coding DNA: TGTGCCAGCAGCTCCGGACAGGACTATAGCAATCAGCCCCAGCATTTT. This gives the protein CASSSGQDYSNQPQHF.

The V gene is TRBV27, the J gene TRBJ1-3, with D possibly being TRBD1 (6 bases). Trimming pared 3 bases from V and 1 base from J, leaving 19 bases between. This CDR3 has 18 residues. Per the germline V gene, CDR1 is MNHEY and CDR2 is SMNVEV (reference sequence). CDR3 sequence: CASSFRGGAPYSGNTIYF. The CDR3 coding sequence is TGTGCCAGCAGTTTTAGAGGGGGGGCGCCCTATTCTGGAAACACCATATATTTT.

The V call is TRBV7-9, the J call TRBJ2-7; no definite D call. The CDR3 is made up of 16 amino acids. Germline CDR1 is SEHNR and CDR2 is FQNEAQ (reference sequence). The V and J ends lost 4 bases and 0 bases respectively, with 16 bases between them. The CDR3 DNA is TGTGCCAGCAGCTCAGAGAACACGAGACACTCCTACGAGCAGTACTTC. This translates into CASSSENTRHSYEQYF.

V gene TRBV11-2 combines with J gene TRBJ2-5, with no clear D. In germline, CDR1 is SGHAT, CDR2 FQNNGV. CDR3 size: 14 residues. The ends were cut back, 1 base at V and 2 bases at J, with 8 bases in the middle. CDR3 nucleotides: TGTGCCAGCAGCTTAGTCAGGCAACAAGAGACCCAGTACTTC. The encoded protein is CASSLVRQQETQYF.

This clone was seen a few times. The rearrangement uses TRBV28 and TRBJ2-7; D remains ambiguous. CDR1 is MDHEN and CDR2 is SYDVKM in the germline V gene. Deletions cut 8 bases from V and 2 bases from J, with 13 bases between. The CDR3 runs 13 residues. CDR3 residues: CASLRSMTYEQYF. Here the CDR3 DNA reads TGTGCCAGCTTGAGGAGCATGACCTACGAGCAGTACTTC.

CDR3 loop: CASSLRQGYEQYF. CDR3 sequence (DNA): TGTGCCAGCAGCTTAAGACAGGGCTACGAGCAGTACTTC. V is TRBV7-3 and J is TRBJ2-7; 7 bases match TRBD1. The J segment lost 3 bases and the V segment lost 1 base, leaving 0 bases of the junction unmatched. The CDR3 consists of 13 residues. Germline-derived CDR1 and CDR2 are SGHTA and FQGTGA.

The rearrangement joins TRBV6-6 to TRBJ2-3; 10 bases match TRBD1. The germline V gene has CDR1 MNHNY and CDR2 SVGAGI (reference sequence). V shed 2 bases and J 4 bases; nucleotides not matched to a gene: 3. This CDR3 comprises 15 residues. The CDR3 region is CASSYGDRGPDTQYF. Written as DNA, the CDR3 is TGTGCCAGCAGTTACGGGGACAGGGGTCCAGATACGCAGTATTTT.

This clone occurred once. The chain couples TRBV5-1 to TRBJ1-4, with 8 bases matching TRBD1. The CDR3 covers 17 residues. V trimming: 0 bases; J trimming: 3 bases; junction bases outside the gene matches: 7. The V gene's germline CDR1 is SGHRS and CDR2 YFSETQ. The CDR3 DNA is TGCGCCAGCAGCTTGGCCCGGGACAGGACCTCTAATGAAAAACTGTTTTTT. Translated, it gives CASSLARDRTSNEKLFF.

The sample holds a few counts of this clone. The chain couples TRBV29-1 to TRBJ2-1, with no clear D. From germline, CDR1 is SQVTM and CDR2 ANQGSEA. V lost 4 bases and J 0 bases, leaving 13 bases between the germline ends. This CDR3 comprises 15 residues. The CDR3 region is CSVVVRGSSYNEQFF. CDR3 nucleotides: TGCAGCGTTGTGGTAAGAGGCAGCTCCTACAATGAGCAGTTCTTC.

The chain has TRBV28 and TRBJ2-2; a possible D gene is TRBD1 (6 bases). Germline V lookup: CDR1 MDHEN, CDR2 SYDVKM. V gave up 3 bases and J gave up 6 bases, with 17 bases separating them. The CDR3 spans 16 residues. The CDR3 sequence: CASSLRSYRVPGELFF. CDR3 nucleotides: TGTGCCAGCAGTTTGAGGTCGTACAGGGTTCCCGGGGAGCTGTTTTTT.

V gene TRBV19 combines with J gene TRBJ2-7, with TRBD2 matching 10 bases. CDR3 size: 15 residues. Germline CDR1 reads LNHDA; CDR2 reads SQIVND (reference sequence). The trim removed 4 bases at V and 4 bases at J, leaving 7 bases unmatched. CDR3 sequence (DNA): TGTGCCAGTAGTACGTCTAGCGGGAGAAATTACGAGCAGTACTTC. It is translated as CASSTSSGRNYEQYF.

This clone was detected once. For the CDR3, the DNA is TGTGCCAGCAGTTTTCGAGGAGATACGCAGTATTTT. Its translation is CASSFRGDTQYF. The V call is TRBV27, the J call TRBJ2-3; no clear D. The V gene's germline CDR1 is MNHEY and CDR2 SMNVEV (reference sequence). The germline V and J ends were trimmed by 3 bases and 5 bases, with 6 bases remaining between them. The CDR3 spans 12 residues.

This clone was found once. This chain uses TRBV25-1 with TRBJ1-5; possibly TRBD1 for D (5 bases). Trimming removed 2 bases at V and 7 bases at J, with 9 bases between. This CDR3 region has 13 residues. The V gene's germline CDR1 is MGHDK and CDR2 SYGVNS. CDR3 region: CASSETGDQPQHF. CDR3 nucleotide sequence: TGTGCCAGCAGTGAAACAGGTGACCAGCCCCAGCATTTT.

CDR3 sequence: CASSFGGTSSSTDTQYF. The CDR3 nucleotides are TGTGCCAGCAGCTTCGGAGGGACTTCTTCTAGCACAGATACGCAGTATTTT. V is TRBV5-4 and J is TRBJ2-3, with D possibly being TRBD2 (6 bases). V was cut by 2 bases and J by 0 bases, with 16 bases left in between. The CDR3 loop spans 17 amino acids. Germline-derived CDR1 and CDR2 are SGHNT and YYREEE (reference sequence).

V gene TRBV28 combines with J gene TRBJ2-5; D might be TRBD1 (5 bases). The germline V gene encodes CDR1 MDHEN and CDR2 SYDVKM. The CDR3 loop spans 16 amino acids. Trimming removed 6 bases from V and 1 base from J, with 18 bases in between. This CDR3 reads CASRNLVGHLQETQYF. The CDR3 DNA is TGTGCCAGCAGAAACCTGGTCGGACACCTCCAAGAGACCCAGTACTTC.

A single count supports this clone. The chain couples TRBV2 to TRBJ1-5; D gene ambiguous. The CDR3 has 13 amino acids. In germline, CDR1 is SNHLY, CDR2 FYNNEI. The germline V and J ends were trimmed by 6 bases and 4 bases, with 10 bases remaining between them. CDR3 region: CASREPGNQPQHF. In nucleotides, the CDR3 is TGTGCCAGCAGGGAGCCCGGGAATCAGCCCCAGCATTTT. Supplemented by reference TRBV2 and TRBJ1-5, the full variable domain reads EPEVTQTPSHQVTQMGQEVILRCVPISNHLYFYWYRQILGQKVEFLVSFYNNEISEKSEIFDDQFSVERPDGSNFTLKIRSTKLEDSAMYFCASREPGNQPQHFGDGTRLSIL.

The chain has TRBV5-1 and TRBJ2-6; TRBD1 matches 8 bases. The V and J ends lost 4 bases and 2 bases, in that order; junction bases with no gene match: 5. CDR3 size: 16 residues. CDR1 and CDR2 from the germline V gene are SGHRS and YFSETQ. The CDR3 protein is CASSDLQGAGANVLTF. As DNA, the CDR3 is TGCGCCAGCAGCGACCTACAGGGGGCTGGGGCCAACGTCCTGACTTTC. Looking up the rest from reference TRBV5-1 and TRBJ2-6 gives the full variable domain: KAGVTQTPRYLIKTRGQQVTLSCSPISGHRSVSWYQQTPGQGLQFLFEYFSETQRNKGNFPGRFSGRQFSNSRSEMNVSTLELGDSALYLCASSDLQGAGANVLTFGAGSRLTVL.

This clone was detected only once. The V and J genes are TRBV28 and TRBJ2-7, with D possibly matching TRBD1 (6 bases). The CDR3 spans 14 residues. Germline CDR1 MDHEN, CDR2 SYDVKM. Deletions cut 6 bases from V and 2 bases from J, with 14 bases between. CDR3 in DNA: TGTGCCAGCAGACAACCCGGACAGCCCTACGAGCAGTACTTC. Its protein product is CASRQPGQPYEQYF. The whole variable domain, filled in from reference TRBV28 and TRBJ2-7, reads DVKVTQSSRYLVKRTGEKVFLECVQDMDHENMFWYRQDPGLGLRLIYFSYDVKMKEKGDIPEGYSVSREKKERFSLILESASTNQTSMYLCASRQPGQPYEQYFGPGTRLTVT.

For the CDR3, the DNA is TGTGCCACCAGCGTAGGGGGGGGCCCCTCCTACGAGCAGTACTTC. Translation: CATSVGGGPSYEQYF. This chain connects TRBV15 to TRBJ2-7; the D gene is possibly TRBD2 (7 bases). V was pared by 5 bases and J by 0 bases, with 14 bases between. CDR3 length equals 15 residues. Germline V gene sequence: CDR1 LNHNV, CDR2 YYDKDF (reference sequence).

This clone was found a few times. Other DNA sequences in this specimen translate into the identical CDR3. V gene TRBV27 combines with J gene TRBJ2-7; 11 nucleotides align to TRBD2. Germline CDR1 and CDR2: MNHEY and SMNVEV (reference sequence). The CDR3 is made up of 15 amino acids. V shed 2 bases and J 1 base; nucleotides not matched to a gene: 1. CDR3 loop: CASSLGTSGSYEQYF. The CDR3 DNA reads TGTGCCAGCAGTTTAGGGACTAGCGGATCCTACGAGCAGTACTTC.